The source of this TCR beta chain is a study of cytomegalovirus exposure and HLA in healthy donors. The wider study: Later analysis reported that the 120 or so validation repertoires shared the platform of the approximately 670 first-cohort repertoires. Study observations and caveats: Reports described diagnosis of cytomegalovirus status by the classifier as highly specific and sensitive.

Clones were read by immunoSEQ multiplex PCR, and TCRdb kept only the in-frame ones, dropping some. The data contain 150,000 to 200,000 clones, over 85% of them seen just once; the ten biggest clones take up under 4.5%. The germline V gene has CDR1 SGHKS and CDR2 YYEKEE (reference sequence). This CDR3 region has 14 residues. The V gene end was trimmed by 4 bases and the J gene end by 2 bases; junction bases not matched to a gene: 5. Comment on this clone: Its antigen is undetermined.

Sequenced input: PBMCs. The J gene is TRBJ1-2, the V gene TRBV5-5; 7 bases fit TRBD1. The clonotype was recovered from a man aged 18 to 29 in good health and CMV-seropositive. CDR3 sequence (DNA): TGTGCCAGCAGCCTCGGGACAGCAAACTATGGCTACACCTTC. It specifies CASSLGTANYGYTF. The variable domain in full, completed from reference TRBV5-5 and TRBJ1-2, reads DAGVTQSPTHLIKTRGQQVTLRCSPISGHKSVSWYQQVLGQGPQFIFQYYEKEERGRGNFPDRFSARQFPNYSSELNVNALLLGDSALYLCASSLGTANYGYTFGSGTRLTVV.